The next 21 T cell receptor beta chains were all read from a single sample in a study of T cell repertoires in cytomegalovirus infection. TCRdb recomputed calls from the reads with MiXCR, one row per CDR3 protein. This table has about 890,000 distinct CDR3 sequences, roughly 30% appearing once. No antigen is known for these receptors. This material consisted of cultured CD8+ T cells from PBMCs, taken from culture after CMV antigen stimulation. The receptors come from a human donor in good health (CMV status not recorded). Some clones in this sample may be carry-over from other donors' samples.

This clonotype came up many times. The chain employs TRBV7-2 and TRBJ1-2; no firm D call. CDR3 size: 15 residues. CDR1 is SGHTA, CDR2 FQGNSA, per germline. The V end was cut by 5 bases, the J end by 0 bases, with 13 bases between. The CDR3 is CASSVGHGANYGYTF. The CDR3 DNA is TGTGCCAGCAGCGTAGGCCACGGGGCTAACTATGGCTACACCTTC.

The table lists this clonotype with many counts. V and J are TRBV7-2 and TRBJ2-3; D uncertain. From germline, CDR1 is SGHTA and CDR2 FQGNSA. Trimming stripped 7 bases from V and 0 bases from J, with 14 bases between. The CDR3 loop spans 15 amino acids. The CDR3: CASTVLGISTDTQYF. The CDR3 nucleotides read TGTGCCAGCACCGTATTGGGAATTAGCACAGATACGCAGTATTTT.

The rearrangement joins TRBV5-1 to TRBJ2-1; TRBD1 agrees at 10 bases. The V segment lost 2 bases and the J segment 6 bases; nucleotides outside the gene matches: 5. Germline CDR1 reads SGHRS; CDR2 reads YFSETQ. This CDR3 has 15 residues. DNA for the CDR3: TGCGCCAGCAGCTTTGGACAGGGGGTTATCAATGAGCAGTTCTTC. This encodes CASSFGQGVINEQFF. Full variable domain (rest looked up from reference TRBV5-1 and TRBJ2-1): KAGVTQTPRYLIKTRGQQVTLSCSPISGHRSVSWYQQTPGQGLQFLFEYFSETQRNKGNFPGRFSGRQFSNSRSEMNVSTLELGDSALYLCASSFGQGVINEQFFGPGTRLTVL.

The V and J genes are TRBV6-5 and TRBJ2-2; D is possibly TRBD1 (6 bases). CDR3 length: 16 amino acids. The germline gives CDR1 MNHEY, CDR2 SVGAGI. V was trimmed by 5 bases and J by 0 bases, leaving 13 bases between them. CDR3 sequence (DNA): TGTGCCAGCAGTGCCCCGGGACACTCGAACACCGGGGAGCTGTTTTTT. Translation: CASSAPGHSNTGELFF.

The V call is TRBV6-1, the J call TRBJ1-3; D gene ambiguous. The CDR3 is made up of 16 amino acids. CDR1 is MNHNS and CDR2 is SASEGT in the germline V gene. Trimming removed 6 bases at V and 0 bases at J, with 15 bases between. CDR3 loop: CASSWSGSDSGNTIYF. The CDR3, as DNA: TGTGCCAGCAGCTGGTCCGGGTCGGACTCTGGAAACACCATATATTTT.

In its sample, this clonotype was seen a few times. J is TRBJ2-3 and V is TRBV9; 9 bases line up with TRBD1. The CDR3 is made up of 17 amino acids. Germline V gene sequence: CDR1 SGDLS, CDR2 YYNGEE. V was clipped by 3 bases and J by 0 bases; unmatched bases: 8. CDR3 DNA: TGTGCCAGCAGCGGAGAAACGGGACAGGGTAGCACAGATACGCAGTATTTT. Translating gives CASSGETGQGSTDTQYF.

The rearrangement links TRBV2 to TRBJ2-1, with D possibly being TRBD1 (6 bases). CDR3 length: 12 amino acids. V was cut by 7 bases and J by 7 bases, with 11 bases left in between. CDR1 and CDR2 (germline): SNHLY, FYNNEI. The CDR3 DNA is TGTGCCAGCATAGGGGGTAGGAATGAGCAGTTCTTC. It specifies CASIGGRNEQFF.

CDR3 region: CASSYGFLGTEAFF. The DNA for the CDR3 is TGTGCCAGCAGTTACGGGTTCTTGGGCACTGAAGCTTTCTTT. The rearrangement links TRBV6-2 or TRBV6-3 to TRBJ1-1; no reliable D call. There are 14 residues in the CDR3. From germline, CDR1 is MNHEY and CDR2 SVGEGT. Trimming shortened V by 2 bases and J by 4 bases, and 11 bases separated the two germline ends.

This clonotype has only a few counts. The CDR3 reads CAGRDSYGYTF. CDR3 nucleotides: TGTGCCGGGCGGGACAGCTATGGCTACACCTTC. The rearrangement uses TRBV7-9 and TRBJ1-2; TRBD1 aligns across 7 bases. The V gene end was trimmed by 11 bases and the J gene end by 4 bases; junction bases not matched to a gene: 4. The CDR3 has 11 amino acids. Germline V gene data show CDR1 as SEHNR and CDR2 as FQNEAQ (reference sequence).

This clonotype was counted a few times. The rearrangement links TRBV7-6 to TRBJ1-2, with a tentative D call TRBD1 (5 bases). Germline V lookup: CDR1 SGHVS, CDR2 FNYEAQ. The CDR3 sequence is 12 residues long. V lost 8 bases and J lost 5, with 12 bases in between. DNA of the CDR3: TGTGCCAGCTATATTGAGGGGTATGGCTACACCTTC. This sequence encodes CASYIEGYGYTF.

A remark on this clonotype: A much larger clone differs from this one at a single base, so this may be a read error. The CDR3 here is CASSPGGAYTETFF. The DNA of the CDR3 is TGTGCCAGCAGCCCGGGCGGGGCGTACACTGAAACTTTCTTT. This chain joins TRBV7-2 and TRBJ1-1; D is perhaps TRBD1 (5 bases). This CDR3 has 14 residues. Germline V CDR1 and CDR2: SGHTA, FQGNSA.

CDR3 nucleotide sequence: TGTGCCAGCAGTGACCCGGGAGCCAAAAACATTCAGTACTTC. This sequence encodes CASSDPGAKNIQYF. The J gene is TRBJ2-4, the V gene TRBV28; D unclear. Trimming took 5 bases from V and 0 from J, leaving 8 bases between them. The CDR3 is made up of 14 amino acids. Per the germline V gene, CDR1 is MDHEN and CDR2 is SYDVKM.

V usage is TRBV7-6 and J usage is TRBJ1-4; weak D call: TRBD1 (5 bases). The CDR3 has 16 residues. Germline loops: CDR1 SGHVS, CDR2 FNYEAQ. The V and J ends lost 2 bases and 0 bases respectively, with 10 bases between them. The CDR3 coding sequence is TGTGCCAGCAGCTTACAGGGCGCGGCAACTAATGAAAAACTGTTTTTT. It yields the protein CASSLQGAATNEKLFF.

The sample holds a few counts of this clonotype. The V call is TRBV27, the J call TRBJ1-5; 11 bases fit TRBD1. Germline-derived CDR1 and CDR2 are MNHEY and SMNVEV (reference sequence). This CDR3 comprises 18 residues. V lost 2 bases to trimming and J lost 4 bases; unmatched junction nucleotides: 10. CDR3 protein: CASSLIPGTGGGNQPQHF. CDR3 bases: TGTGCCAGCAGTTTAATCCCTGGGACAGGGGGAGGGAATCAGCCCCAGCATTTT.

This clonotype was seen a handful of times. V usage is TRBV7-9 and J usage is TRBJ2-5; 14 nucleotides align to TRBD2. CDR1 SEHNR and CDR2 FQNEAQ come from the germline V gene (reference sequence). V lost 5 bases to trimming and J lost 5 bases; unmatched junction nucleotides: 10. The CDR3 runs 17 residues. This CDR3 is CASSLWTSGGLLETQYF. CDR3 DNA sequence: TGTGCCAGCAGCCTATGGACTAGCGGGGGGCTTTTGGAGACCCAGTACTTC. Based on the CDR3 plus reference TRBV7-9 and TRBJ2-5, the full variable domain is DTGVSQNPRHKITKRGQNVTFRCDPISEHNRLYWYRQTLGQGPEFLTYFQNEAQLEKSRLLSDRFSAERPKGSFSTLEIQRTEQGDSAMYLCASSLWTSGGLLETQYFGPGTRLLVL.

Turning to this clonotype: This CDR3 is missing its conserved last phenylalanine or tryptophan, likely due to a read error. This sequence joins TRBV2 and TRBJ1-2; 8 bases line up with TRBD1. The germline V gene has CDR1 SNHLY and CDR2 FYNNEI. The CDR3 is 14 residues long. Trimming removed 3 bases from V and 4 bases from J; junction bases left unmatched: 4. CDR3: CASSEGDRPYGYTS. DNA for the CDR3: TGTGCCAGCAGTGAGGGGGACAGGCCCTATGGCTACACCTCC.

In its sample, this clonotype was seen a few times. The chain carries TRBV24-1 and TRBJ2-1; tentatively, D is TRBD1 (6 bases). Looked up from germline, CDR1 is KGHDR and CDR2 is SFDVKD. With 8 bases removed from V and 4 bases from J, the gap between germline ends came to 11 bases. The CDR3 runs to 13 residues. This CDR3 reads CATTTGQYNEQFF. In DNA, the CDR3 is TGTGCCACCACCACCGGACAGTACAATGAGCAGTTCTTC.

This clonotype turned up a few times. Mismatch with germline at one junction end may stem from a read error. The CDR3 is CASSLARRVGSKNF. CDR3 coding DNA: TGTGCCAGCAGTTTAGCGAGGAGGGTGGGAAGCAAGAACTTT. This chain uses TRBV12-3 or TRBV12-4 with TRBJ1-6; D ambiguous. This CDR3 is 14 amino acids long.

This clonotype was counted a few times. The genes are TRBV6-6 and TRBJ2-7; D not resolved. This CDR3 contains 16 residues. Looked up from germline, CDR1 is MNHNY and CDR2 is SVGAGI (reference sequence). The ends were cut back, 2 bases at V and 2 bases at J, with 16 bases in the middle. The CDR3 DNA reads as TGTGCCAGCAGTTACGATATTCTGGCGGCAACCTACGAGCAGTACTTC. Its protein product is CASSYDILAATYEQYF.

This clonotype was recorded many times. The rearrangement links TRBV27 to TRBJ2-3; perhaps D is TRBD1 or TRBD2 (6 bases each). Trimming stripped 3 bases from V and 4 bases from J, with 8 bases between. This CDR3 contains 13 residues. Germline-derived CDR1 and CDR2 are MNHEY and SMNVEV (reference sequence). The CDR3 loop reads CASSFGGPDTQYF. CDR3 sequence (DNA): TGTGCCAGCAGTTTTGGGGGGCCAGATACGCAGTATTTT.

This clonotype appeared a few times. The chain is built from TRBV18 and TRBJ1-2; unclear D gene. Germline V gives CDR1 KGHSH, CDR2 LQKENI. The CDR3 spans 16 residues. V was clipped by 5 bases and J by 1 base, with 17 bases between them. The chain's CDR3 is CASSKFTGRDNYGYTF. The DNA of the CDR3 is TGTGCCAGCTCAAAGTTCACTGGACGGGATAACTATGGCTACACCTTC. Supplemented by reference TRBV18 and TRBJ1-2, the full variable domain reads NAGVMQNPRHLVRRRGQEARLRCSPMKGHSHVYWYRQLPEEGLKFMVYLQKENIIDESGMPKERFSAEFPKEGPSILRIQQVVRGDSAAYFCASSKFTGRDNYGYTFGSGTRLTVV.